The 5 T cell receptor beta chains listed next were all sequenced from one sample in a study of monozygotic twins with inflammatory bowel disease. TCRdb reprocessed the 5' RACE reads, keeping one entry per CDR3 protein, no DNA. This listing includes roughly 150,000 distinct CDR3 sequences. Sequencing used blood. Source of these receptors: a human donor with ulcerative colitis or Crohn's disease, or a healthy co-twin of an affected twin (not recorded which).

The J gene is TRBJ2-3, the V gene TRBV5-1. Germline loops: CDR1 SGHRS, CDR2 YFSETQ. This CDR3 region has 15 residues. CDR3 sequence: CASSLDFLDTDTQYF.

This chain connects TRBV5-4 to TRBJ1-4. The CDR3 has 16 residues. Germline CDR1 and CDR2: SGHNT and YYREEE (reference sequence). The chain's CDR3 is CASSIKRLTNDGKLFF.

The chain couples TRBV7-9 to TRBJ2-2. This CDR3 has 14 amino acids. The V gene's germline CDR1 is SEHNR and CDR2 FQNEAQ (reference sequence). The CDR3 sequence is CASSPQVNTGELFF.

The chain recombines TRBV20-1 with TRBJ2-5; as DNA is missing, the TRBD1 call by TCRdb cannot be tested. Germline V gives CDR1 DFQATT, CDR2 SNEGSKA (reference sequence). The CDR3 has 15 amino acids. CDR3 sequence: CSARGRDRGQETQYF.

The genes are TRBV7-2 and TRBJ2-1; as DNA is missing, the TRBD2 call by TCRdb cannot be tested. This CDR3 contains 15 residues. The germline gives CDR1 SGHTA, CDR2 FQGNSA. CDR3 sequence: CASSPRLAGGNEQFF.